The entry below describes one T cell receptor beta chain. Its matching antigen is unknown. This sample was included in a study of identical twins. MiXCR was run by TCRdb on the 5' RACE reads, yielding one entry per CDR3 protein. Counted here are fewer than 550,000 distinct CDR3 sequences, approximately 14% occurring once; the ten biggest clones make up 0.95% to 1%. Study-level results: Not following the same donors, the study drew its conclusions from cross-sectional statistical analysis.

Germline CDR1 SNHLY, CDR2 FYNNEI. The ends were cut back, 3 bases at V and 0 bases at J, with 9 bases in the middle. The CDR3 spans 15 residues. The same data also contributed to another study, on yellow fever vaccine responses in identical twins.

J is TRBJ1-5 and V is TRBV2; D is perhaps TRBD1 (5 bases). Sequenced: CD4+ T cells sorted from blood. This TCR derives from a woman aged 18-29 years in good health. CDR3 sequence (DNA): TGTGCCAGCAGTGAGACAGCTCATAGCAATCAGCCCCAGCATTTT. Translated: CASSETAHSNQPQHF.